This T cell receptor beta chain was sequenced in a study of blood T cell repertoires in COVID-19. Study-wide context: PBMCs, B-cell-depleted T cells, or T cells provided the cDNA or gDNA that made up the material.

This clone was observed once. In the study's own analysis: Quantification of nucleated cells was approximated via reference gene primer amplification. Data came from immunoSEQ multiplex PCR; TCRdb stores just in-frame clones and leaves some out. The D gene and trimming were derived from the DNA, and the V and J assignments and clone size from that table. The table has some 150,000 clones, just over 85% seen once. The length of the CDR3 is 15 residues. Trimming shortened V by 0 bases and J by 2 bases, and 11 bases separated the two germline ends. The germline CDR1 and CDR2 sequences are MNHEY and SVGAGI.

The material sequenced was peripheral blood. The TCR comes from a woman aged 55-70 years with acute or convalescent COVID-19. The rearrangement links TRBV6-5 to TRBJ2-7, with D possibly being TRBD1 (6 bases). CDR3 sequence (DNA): TGTGCCAGCAGTTACTCAGGCAAGGGGGCCTACGAGCAGTACTTC. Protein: CASSYSGKGAYEQYF.